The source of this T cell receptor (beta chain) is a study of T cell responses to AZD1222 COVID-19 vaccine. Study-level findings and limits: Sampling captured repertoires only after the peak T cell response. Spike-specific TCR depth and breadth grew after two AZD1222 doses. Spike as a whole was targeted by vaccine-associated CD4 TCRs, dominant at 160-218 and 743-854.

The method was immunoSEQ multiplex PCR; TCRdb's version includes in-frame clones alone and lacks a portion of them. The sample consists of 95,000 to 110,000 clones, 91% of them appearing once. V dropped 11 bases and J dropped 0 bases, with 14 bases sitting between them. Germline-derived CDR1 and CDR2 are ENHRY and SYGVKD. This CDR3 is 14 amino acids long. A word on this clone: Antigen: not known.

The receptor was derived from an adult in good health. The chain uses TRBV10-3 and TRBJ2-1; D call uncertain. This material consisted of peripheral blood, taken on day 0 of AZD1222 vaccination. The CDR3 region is CAAQGVSSYNEQFF. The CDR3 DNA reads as TGTGCCGCTCAAGGCGTAAGCTCCTACAATGAGCAGTTCTTC.